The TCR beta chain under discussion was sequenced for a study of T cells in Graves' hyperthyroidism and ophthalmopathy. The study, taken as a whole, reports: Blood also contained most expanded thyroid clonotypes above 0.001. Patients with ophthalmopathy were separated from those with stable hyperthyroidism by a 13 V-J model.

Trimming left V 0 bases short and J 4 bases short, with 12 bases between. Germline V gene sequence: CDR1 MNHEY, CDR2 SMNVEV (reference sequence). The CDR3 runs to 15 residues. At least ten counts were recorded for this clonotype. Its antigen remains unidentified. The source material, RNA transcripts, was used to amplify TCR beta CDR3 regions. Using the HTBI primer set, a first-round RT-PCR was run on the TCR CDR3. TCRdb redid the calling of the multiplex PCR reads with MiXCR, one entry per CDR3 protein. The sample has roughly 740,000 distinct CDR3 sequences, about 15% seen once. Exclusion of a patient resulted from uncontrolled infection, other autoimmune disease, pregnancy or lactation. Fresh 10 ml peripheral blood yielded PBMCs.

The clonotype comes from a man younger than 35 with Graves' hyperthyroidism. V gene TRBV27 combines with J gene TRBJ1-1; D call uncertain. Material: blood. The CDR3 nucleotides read TGTGCCAGCAGTTTATCGAGAAGCCTCATCACTGAAGCTTTCTTT. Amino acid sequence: CASSLSRSLITEAFF.